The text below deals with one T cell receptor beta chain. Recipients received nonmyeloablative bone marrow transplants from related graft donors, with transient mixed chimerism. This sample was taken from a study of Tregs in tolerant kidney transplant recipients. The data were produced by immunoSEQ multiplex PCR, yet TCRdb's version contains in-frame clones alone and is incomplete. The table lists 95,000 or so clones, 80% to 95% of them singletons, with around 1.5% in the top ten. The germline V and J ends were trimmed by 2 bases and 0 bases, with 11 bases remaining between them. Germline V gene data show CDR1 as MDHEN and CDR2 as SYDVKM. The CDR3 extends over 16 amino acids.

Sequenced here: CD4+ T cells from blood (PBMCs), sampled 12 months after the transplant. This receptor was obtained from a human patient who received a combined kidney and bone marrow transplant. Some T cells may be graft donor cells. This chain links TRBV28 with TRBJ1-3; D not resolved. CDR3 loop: CASSLPWEISGNTIYF. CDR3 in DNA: TGTGCCAGCAGTTTACCGTGGGAGATCTCTGGAAACACCATATATTTT.